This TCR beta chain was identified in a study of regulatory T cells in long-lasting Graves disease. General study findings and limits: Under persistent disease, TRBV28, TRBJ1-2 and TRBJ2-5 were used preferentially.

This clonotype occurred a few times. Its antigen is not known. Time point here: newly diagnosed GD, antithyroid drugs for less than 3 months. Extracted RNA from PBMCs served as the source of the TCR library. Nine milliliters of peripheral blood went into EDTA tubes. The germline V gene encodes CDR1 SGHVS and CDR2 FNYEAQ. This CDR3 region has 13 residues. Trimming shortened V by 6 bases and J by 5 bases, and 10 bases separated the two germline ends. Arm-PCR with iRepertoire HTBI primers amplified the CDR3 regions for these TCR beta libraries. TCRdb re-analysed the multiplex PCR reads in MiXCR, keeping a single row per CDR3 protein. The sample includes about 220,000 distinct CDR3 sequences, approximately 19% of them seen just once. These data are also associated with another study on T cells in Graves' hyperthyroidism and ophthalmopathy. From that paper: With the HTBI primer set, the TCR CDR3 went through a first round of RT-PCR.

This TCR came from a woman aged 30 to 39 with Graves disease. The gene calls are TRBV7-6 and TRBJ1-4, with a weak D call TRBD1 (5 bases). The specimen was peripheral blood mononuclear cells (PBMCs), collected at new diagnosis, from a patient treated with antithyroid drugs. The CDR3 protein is CASRGPLNEKLFF. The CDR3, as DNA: TGTGCCAGCAGGGGGCCGCTAAATGAAAAACTGTTTTTT.